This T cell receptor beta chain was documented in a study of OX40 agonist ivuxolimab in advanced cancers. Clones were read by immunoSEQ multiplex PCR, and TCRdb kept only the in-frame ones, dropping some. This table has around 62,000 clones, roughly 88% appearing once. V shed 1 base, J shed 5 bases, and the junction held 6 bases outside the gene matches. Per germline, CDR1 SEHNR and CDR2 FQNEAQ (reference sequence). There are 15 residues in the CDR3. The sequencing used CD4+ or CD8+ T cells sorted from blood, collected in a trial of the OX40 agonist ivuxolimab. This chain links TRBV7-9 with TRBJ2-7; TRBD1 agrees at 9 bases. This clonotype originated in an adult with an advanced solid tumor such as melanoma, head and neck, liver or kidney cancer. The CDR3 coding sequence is TGTGCCAGCAGCTTAGGGGGACAGGGTAGACACGAGCAGTACTTC. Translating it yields CASSLGGQGRHEQYF.